This TCR beta chain stems from a study of blood T cell repertoires in COVID-19. About the study: PBMCs, B-cell-depleted T cells, or T cells provided the cDNA or gDNA that made up the material.

Trimming at V came to 8 bases and at J to 7 bases, leaving 2 bases not matched to a gene. Germline lookup yields CDR1 MGHDK and CDR2 SYGVNS. The CDR3 is made up of 12 amino acids. This table comes from immunoSEQ multiplex PCR, and its TCRdb copy is limited to in-frame clones, with some not included. The sample carries about 42,000 clones, around 82% recorded once. This clone came up once. This receptor was taken from a human donor in a cohort sampled during active COVID-19. J is TRBJ1-2 and V is TRBV25-1, with 12 bases that match TRBD1. Sample: peripheral blood. The DNA for the CDR3 is TGTGCCAGCGGGGACAGGGGGCTTGGCTACACCTTC. This translates into CASGDRGLGYTF.